The clone carrying this TCR beta chain has only a few counts. Its antigen is currently unknown. The germline V and J ends were trimmed by 1 base and 5 bases, with 8 bases remaining between them. This CDR3 is 14 amino acids long. Looked up from germline, CDR1 is LNHNV and CDR2 is YYDKDF (reference sequence). Generated by immunoSEQ multiplex PCR, the TCRdb table keeps only in-frame clones and is missing some. The table lists about 100,000 clones, about 87% of them singletons. This sample was taken from a study of T cell responses to AZD1222 COVID-19 vaccine. Study-level results: Clonal diversity may have been underestimated, and the donors were mostly white British, with more females than males. Targeting of unmutated variant regions was reportedly seen in nearly half of spike-specific TCRs. CD4 TCRs linked to vaccination spanned spike, dominating at 160-218 and 743-854.

This sequence joins TRBV15 and TRBJ2-2; D is possibly TRBD1 (6 bases). This TCR derives from an adult in good health. The input for sequencing was peripheral blood, taken on day 0 of AZD1222 vaccination. The CDR3 DNA follows: TGTGCCACCAGCAGAGCAGGGGAAACCGGGGAGCTGTTTTTT. Encoded protein: CATSRAGETGELFF. Using reference TRBV15 and TRBJ2-2 for the parts outside the CDR3, the full variable domain is DAMVIQNPRYQVTQFGKPVTLSCSQTLNHNVMYWYQQKSSQAPKLLFHYYDKDFNNEADTPDNFQSRRPNTSFCFLDIRSPGLGDTAMYLCATSRAGETGELFFGEGSRLTVL.